The TCR beta chain described here comes from a study of blood T cell repertoires in COVID-19. At the level of the study: Acute and convalescent COVID-19 samples came from the United States, Italy and Spain. T cells, B-cell-depleted T cells, or PBMCs supplied cDNA or gDNA.

In the original workflow: Reference gene primer amplification in the assay estimated nucleated cell counts. Repertoires were generated with immunoSEQ multiplex PCR, while TCRdb's copy carries only in-frame clones and drops some. That table furnishes V, J and clone size, whereas the DNA furnished D and trimming. This repertoire shows about 200,000 clones, 80% to 90% found once; its top ten account for around 0.76%. This clonotype originated in a woman in her seventies with acute or convalescent COVID-19. The material sequenced was peripheral blood.

CDR3 sequence reads: CAISDISYGYTF. DNA for the CDR3: TGTGCCATCAGCGATATCAGCTATGGCTACACCTTC. The rearrangement uses TRBV10-3 and TRBJ1-2; no clear D. CDR1 is ENHRY and CDR2 is SYGVKD in the germline V gene. The CDR3 has 12 residues. V was clipped by 6 bases and J by 4 bases, with 9 bases between them.